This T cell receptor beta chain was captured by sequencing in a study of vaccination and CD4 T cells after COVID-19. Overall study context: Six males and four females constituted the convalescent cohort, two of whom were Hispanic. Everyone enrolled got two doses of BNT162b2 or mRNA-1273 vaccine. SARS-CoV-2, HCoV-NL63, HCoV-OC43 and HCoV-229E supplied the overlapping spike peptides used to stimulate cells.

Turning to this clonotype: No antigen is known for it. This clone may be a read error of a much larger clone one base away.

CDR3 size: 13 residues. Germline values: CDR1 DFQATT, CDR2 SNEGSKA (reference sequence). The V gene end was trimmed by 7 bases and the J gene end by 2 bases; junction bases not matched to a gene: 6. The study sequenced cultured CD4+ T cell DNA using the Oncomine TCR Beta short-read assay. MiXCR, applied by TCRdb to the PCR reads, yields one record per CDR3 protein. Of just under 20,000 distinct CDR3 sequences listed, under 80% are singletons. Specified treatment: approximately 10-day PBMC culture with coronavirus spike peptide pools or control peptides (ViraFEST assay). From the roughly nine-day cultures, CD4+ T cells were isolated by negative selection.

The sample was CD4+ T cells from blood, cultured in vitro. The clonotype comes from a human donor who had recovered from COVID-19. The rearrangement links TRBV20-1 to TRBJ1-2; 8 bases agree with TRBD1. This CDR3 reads CSGGQGTNYGYTF. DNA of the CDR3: TGCAGTGGAGGACAGGGAACAAACTATGGCTACACCTTC.